A single sample gave rise to the 6 T cell receptor beta chains below, sequenced in a study of T cells in Graves' hyperthyroidism and ophthalmopathy. TCR beta CDR3 regions were amplified from RNA transcripts. HTBI primers were used for first-round RT-PCR of the TCR CDR3. TCRdb independently ran MiXCR on the multiplex PCR reads; one entry per CDR3 protein. The sample carries over 400,000 distinct CDR3 sequences, 14% to 15% recorded once. The sample consisted of blood. The source of these receptors is a man younger than 35 with Graves' ophthalmopathy.

This clonotype was seen at least ten times. V is TRBV20-1 and J is TRBJ2-3; unclear D gene. With 6 bases removed from V and 5 bases from J, the gap between germline ends came to 6 bases. Germline V gene sequence: CDR1 DFQATT, CDR2 SNEGSKA (reference sequence). The CDR3 runs to 10 residues. CDR3 DNA: TGCAGTGCCAGACGAGATACGCAGTATTTT. Protein sequence: CSARRDTQYF.

The J gene is TRBJ2-3, the V gene TRBV18; D is possibly TRBD1 (5 bases). CDR3 length: 15 amino acids. Trimming took 1 base from V and 0 from J, leaving 8 bases between them. From germline, CDR1 is KGHSH and CDR2 LQKENI. The CDR3 nucleotides are TGTGCCAGCTCACCACAGGGGTATAGCACAGATACGCAGTATTTT. It is translated as CASSPQGYSTDTQYF.

This clonotype was counted many times. The genes are TRBV20-1 and TRBJ2-3, with D possibly TRBD2 on 6 matching bases. V was trimmed by 0 bases and J by 4 bases, leaving 23 bases between them. This CDR3 has 18 residues. Germline-derived CDR1 and CDR2 are DFQATT and SNEGSKA (reference sequence). The CDR3 region has the DNA TGCAGTGCTAGAGATCTCGTTCAGCGGGCAGCCTCCCCAGATACGCAGTATTTT. The encoded protein is CSARDLVQRAASPDTQYF.

This clonotype was seen only once. The chain recombines TRBV10-3 with TRBJ1-3; 9 nucleotides agree with TRBD1. Trimming cost V 5 bases and J 5 bases; bases outside gene matches: 4. The CDR3 extends over 14 amino acids. CDR1 and CDR2 from the germline V gene are ENHRY and SYGVKD. The CDR3 DNA reads as TGTGCCATCAGTCGTGGGACAGGGAGAAACACCATATATTTT. It is translated as CAISRGTGRNTIYF.

The chain has TRBV7-9 and TRBJ2-2; TRBD1 agrees at 7 bases. With 5 bases clipped from V and 3 bases from J, the junction kept 3 bases outside the gene matches. This CDR3 has 14 amino acids. Germline CDR1 and CDR2: SEHNR and FQNEAQ (reference sequence). The CDR3, as DNA: TGTGCCAGCAGCAAGGGACAGTACACCGGGGAGCTGTTTTTT. Amino acid sequence: CASSKGQYTGELFF.

The CDR3 DNA sequence: TGTGCCAGCAGTACAAACAGCGCTAGCGCTGGAGATACGCAGTATTTT. Translating it yields CASSTNSASAGDTQYF. The V and J genes are TRBV6-1 and TRBJ2-3; a possible D gene is TRBD2 (6 bases). V lost 5 bases to trimming and J lost 5 bases, with 20 bases between them. Germline V gene sequence: CDR1 MNHNS, CDR2 SASEGT. The CDR3 has 16 residues.